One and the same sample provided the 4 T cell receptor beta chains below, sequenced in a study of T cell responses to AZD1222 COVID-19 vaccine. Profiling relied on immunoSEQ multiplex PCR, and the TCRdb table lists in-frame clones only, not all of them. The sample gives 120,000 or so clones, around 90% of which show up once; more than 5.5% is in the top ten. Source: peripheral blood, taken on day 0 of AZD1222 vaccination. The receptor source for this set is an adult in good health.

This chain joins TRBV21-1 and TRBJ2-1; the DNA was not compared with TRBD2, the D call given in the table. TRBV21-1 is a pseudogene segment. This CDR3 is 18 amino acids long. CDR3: CASSIAGLAGNSYNEQFF. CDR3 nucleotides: TGTGCCAGCAGCATCGCGGGACTAGCGGGAAACTCCTACAATGAGCAGTTCTTC.

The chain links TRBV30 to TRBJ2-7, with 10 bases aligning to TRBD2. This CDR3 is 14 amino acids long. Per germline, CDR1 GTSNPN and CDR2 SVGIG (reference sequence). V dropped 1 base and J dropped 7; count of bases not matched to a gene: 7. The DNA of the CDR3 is TGTGCCTGGAGTGCGGTAGCGGGAGGCCGGGAGCAGTACTTC. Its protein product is CAWSAVAGGREQYF.

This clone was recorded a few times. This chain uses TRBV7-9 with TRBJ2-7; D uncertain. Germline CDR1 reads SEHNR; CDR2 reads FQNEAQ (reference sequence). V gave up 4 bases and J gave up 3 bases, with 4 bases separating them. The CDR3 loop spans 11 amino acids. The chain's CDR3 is CASSSLYEQYF. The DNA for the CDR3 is TGTGCCAGCAGCTCGCTCTACGAGCAGTACTTC.

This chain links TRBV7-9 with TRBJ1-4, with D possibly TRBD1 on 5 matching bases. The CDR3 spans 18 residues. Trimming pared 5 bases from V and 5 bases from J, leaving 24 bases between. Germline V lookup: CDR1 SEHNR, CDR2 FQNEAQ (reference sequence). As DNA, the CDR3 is TGTGCCAGCAGCCCTCAGGTTTGGCGAGGGGAAGGGAATGAAAAACTGTTTTTT. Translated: CASSPQVWRGEGNEKLFF.